The rows below give T cell receptor beta chains drawn from one sample of a study of regulatory T cells in long-lasting Graves disease. Each CDR3 protein is one row after TCRdb ran MiXCR on the multiplex PCR reads. The sample contains 620,000 or so distinct CDR3 sequences, 16% of which appear only once. The same data also went into a second study, on T cells in Graves' hyperthyroidism and ophthalmopathy.

The starting material was peripheral blood mononuclear cells (PBMCs), obtained at new diagnosis, from a patient treated with antithyroid drugs. The receptors originated from a woman in her 30s with Graves disease. The CDR3 runs from the conserved cysteine through the conserved F or W.

>TRBV3-1|TRBJ2-7
CASSPRLSGYEQYF
>TRBV7-2|TRBJ2-2
CASSTYLARSGELVF
>TRBV6-2/TRBV6-3|TRBJ1-4
CASSYSFPGVYEKLFF
>TRBV6-5|TRBJ1-1
CASSYGGRAEAFF
>TRBV5-1|TRBJ2-3
CASSLGLAGVSSTDTQYF
>TRBV5-6|TRBJ1-1
CASSLGGRAAFF
>TRBV27|TRBJ2-7
CASSLQMTATAPYEQYF
>TRBV7-8|TRBJ1-3
CASSLLAQFRSSGNTIYF
>TRBV28|TRBJ1-4
CASRSKGHEKLFF
>TRBV27|TRBJ2-7
CASSLFAGGRASSYGQYF
>TRBV11-2|TRBJ2-6
CASSLGGAGANVLTF
>TRBV7-2|TRBJ2-1
CASSLLRLAGRNEQFF
>TRBV6-4|TRBJ1-1
CASSEEFQKAFF
>TRBV27|TRBJ2-7
CASSQQGTSEQYF
>TRBV20-1|TRBJ1-3
CSARDGNGLGNTIYF
>TRBV6-5|TRBJ1-6
CASSYSIQGNSPLHF
>TRBV28|TRBJ2-1
CAVRDPGAYEQFF
>TRBV2|TRBJ1-1
CASRYRGTNTEAFF
>TRBV7-9|TRBJ2-5
CASSLDSTYQETQYF
>TRBV28|TRBJ2-3
CASSFGGAGGGTDTQYF
>TRBV20-1|TRBJ1-3
CSAPGHSGNTIYF
>TRBV29-1|TRBJ2-1
CRTSGDHEQFF
>TRBV28|TRBJ2-1
CASRETGTSGTYNEQFF
>TRBV11-2|TRBJ1-4
CASSFNLREKLFF
>TRBV2|TRBJ1-1
CASSEVAGGTEAFF
>TRBV11-2|TRBJ1-3
CASRPGGTSGNTIYF
>TRBV4-1|TRBJ2-7
CASSQTWVGDEQYF
>TRBV12-3/TRBV12-4|TRBJ2-1
CASSFGWLAGYNEQFF
>TRBV2|TRBJ2-1
CASSELAGGGEQFF
>TRBV2|TRBJ2-1
CASSPGSRDEQFF